Shown below are 13 T cell receptor beta chains from a single sample sequenced in a study of cytomegalovirus exposure and HLA in healthy donors. With 60 Vbeta and 13 Jbeta primers, the PCR was carried out. Method: immunoSEQ multiplex PCR; TCRdb's copy keeps in-frame clones and lacks some. The table has some 150,000 clones, 76% seen once. Sequencing was done on a sample of PBMCs. All receptors come from a female donor in good health and CMV-seropositive.

The CDR3 coding sequence is TGTGCCAGCAGCGTCCAGGCTAGCGGGCAGTACGAGCAGTACTTC. Translation: CASSVQASGQYEQYF. The V and J genes are TRBV9 and TRBJ2-7; 8 bases are a match to TRBD2. Germline CDR1 is SGDLS and CDR2 is YYNGEE. V lost 2 bases, J lost 4 bases, and 8 bases stayed unmatched. This CDR3 region has 15 residues.

This rearrangement joins TRBV5-1 to TRBJ1-2; 7 positions agree with TRBD1. V was clipped by 3 bases and J by 4 bases; unmatched bases: 9. CDR1 is SGHRS and CDR2 is YFSETQ in the germline V gene. The CDR3 loop spans 15 amino acids. In DNA, the CDR3 is TGCGCCAGCAGCTCTGGGACAGCTCCCTCCTATGGCTACACCTTC. This translates into CASSSGTAPSYGYTF.

This clone showed up just once. The chain couples TRBV19 to TRBJ2-3; TRBD2 might be the D (6 bases). Trimming shortened V by 10 bases and J by 2 bases, and 16 bases separated the two germline ends. The CDR3 totals 14 residues. Germline V gives CDR1 LNHDA, CDR2 SQIVND (reference sequence). Here the CDR3 reads CAIGRGGYTDTQYF. CDR3 nucleotide sequence: TGTGCCATTGGGAGAGGAGGGTACACAGATACGCAGTATTTT.

The gene calls are TRBV2 and TRBJ2-5, with D perhaps TRBD1 (6 bases). Germline loops: CDR1 SNHLY, CDR2 FYNNEI. The length of the CDR3 is 15 residues. V was cut by 6 bases and J by 0 bases, with 14 bases left in between. The DNA of the CDR3 is TGTGCCAGCAGCCCTCGGCAGGGGTACCAAGAGACCCAGTACTTC. Amino acids: CASSPRQGYQETQYF.

This chain links TRBV4-2 with TRBJ1-2; 9 positions match TRBD1. V trimming: 4 bases; J trimming: 8 bases; junction bases outside the gene matches: 11. Germline CDR1 reads LGHNA; CDR2 reads YNFKEQ. The CDR3 has 15 amino acids. The CDR3 loop is CASSPTATGGEGYTF. CDR3 DNA sequence: TGTGCCAGCAGCCCAACTGCGACAGGGGGAGAGGGCTACACCTTC.

J is TRBJ1-4 and V is TRBV11-2; D unresolved. Deletions cut 6 bases from V and 3 bases from J, with 17 bases between. The CDR3 is 16 residues long. Germline V gene lookup returns CDR1 SGHAT and CDR2 FQNNGV. CDR3 DNA sequence: TGTGCCAGCAGTCCGAGAGCAGGTAGAGCTAATGAAAAACTGTTTTTT. Amino acids: CASSPRAGRANEKLFF.

The chain uses TRBV27 and TRBJ2-3; TRBD2 might be the D (5 bases). The length of the CDR3 is 16 residues. The germline V and J ends were trimmed by 6 bases and 4 bases, with 20 bases remaining between them. The germline gives CDR1 MNHEY, CDR2 SMNVEV (reference sequence). The DNA of the CDR3 is TGTGCCAGCAGCTACGTTCCGGGATATAGCGCAGATACGCAGTATTTT. Protein: CASSYVPGYSADTQYF.

This rearrangement joins TRBV2 to TRBJ1-1; D may be TRBD1 (5 bases). Looked up from germline, CDR1 is SNHLY and CDR2 is FYNNEI. The ends were cut back, 5 bases at V and 1 base at J, with 8 bases in the middle. The CDR3 is 13 amino acids. Here the CDR3 reads CASSQQANTEAFF. CDR3 bases: TGTGCCAGCAGTCAACAGGCGAACACTGAAGCTTTCTTT.

The chain links TRBV5-1 to TRBJ1-3; TRBD1 agrees at 9 bases. CDR3 size: 16 residues. Per germline, CDR1 SGHRS and CDR2 YFSETQ. The V segment lost 1 base and the J segment 4 bases; nucleotides outside the gene matches: 6. The CDR3: CASSLQWTGEGNTIYF. The CDR3 coding sequence is TGCGCCAGCAGCTTGCAATGGACAGGGGAGGGAAACACCATATATTTT.

This clone has just a few counts. CDR3 nucleotide sequence: TGTGCCAGCAGTGGAGCAGTCGGGGACATTGTGTTCTTC. This translates into CASSGAVGDIVFF. The chain has TRBV25-1 and TRBJ2-1, with D perhaps matching TRBD1 (6 bases). This CDR3 has 13 residues. Germline CDR1 and CDR2: MGHDK and SYGVNS. V dropped 4 bases and J dropped 15 bases, with 19 bases sitting between them.

This sequence joins TRBV30 and TRBJ2-5, with D unclear. V lost 3 bases to trimming and J lost 4 bases, with 15 bases between them. The V gene's germline CDR1 is GTSNPN and CDR2 SVGIG (reference sequence). There are 14 residues in the CDR3. The CDR3 protein is CAWRLDSIRETQYF. The DNA of the CDR3 is TGTGCCTGGAGGCTTGACTCCATACGAGAGACCCAGTACTTC.

The CDR3, as DNA: TGTGCCAGCCGTGCGGCGGGGGGCGCCAGGGAGCTGTTTTTT. Amino acids: CASRAAGGARELFF. The chain links TRBV6-5 to TRBJ2-2; 8 nucleotides align to TRBD2. V lost 8 bases, J lost 9 bases, and 11 bases stayed unmatched. Germline values: CDR1 MNHEY, CDR2 SVGAGI. CDR3 length: 14 amino acids.

The table lists this clone with a count of one. The chain combines TRBV27 with TRBJ2-1; D possibly corresponds to TRBD1 (6 bases). The CDR3 extends over 14 amino acids. Germline lookup yields CDR1 MNHEY and CDR2 SMNVEV (reference sequence). Trimming took 7 bases from V and 2 from J, leaving 12 bases between them. This chain's CDR3 is CASIKGGTYNEQFF. The CDR3 nucleotides read TGTGCCAGCATCAAAGGGGGTACCTACAATGAGCAGTTCTTC.